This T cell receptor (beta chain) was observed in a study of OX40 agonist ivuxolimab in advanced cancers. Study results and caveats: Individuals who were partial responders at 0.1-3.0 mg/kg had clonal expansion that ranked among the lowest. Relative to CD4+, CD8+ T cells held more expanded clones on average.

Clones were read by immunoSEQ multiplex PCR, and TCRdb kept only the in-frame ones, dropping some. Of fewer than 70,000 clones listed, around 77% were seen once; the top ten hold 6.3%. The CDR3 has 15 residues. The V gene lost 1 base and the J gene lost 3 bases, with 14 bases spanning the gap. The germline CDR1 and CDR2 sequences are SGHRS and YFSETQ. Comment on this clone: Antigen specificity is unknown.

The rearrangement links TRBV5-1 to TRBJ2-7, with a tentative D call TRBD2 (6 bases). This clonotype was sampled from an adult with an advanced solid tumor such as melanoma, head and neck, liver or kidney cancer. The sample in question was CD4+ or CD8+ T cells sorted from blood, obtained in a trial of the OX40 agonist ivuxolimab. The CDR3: CASSLHRDSIYEQYF. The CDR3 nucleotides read TGCGCCAGCAGCTTGCACCGGGACTCCATCTACGAGCAGTACTTC.